This passage covers 29 T cell receptor beta chains from one sample sequenced in a study of blood T cell repertoires in COVID-19. Produced via immunoSEQ multiplex PCR; TCRdb's table is partial and in-frame only. The table lists fewer than 400,000 clones, 90% to 95% of them singletons. The source material was PBMCs or T cells enriched from blood (not recorded which). These TCRs come from a woman in her 30s who had been exposed to COVID-19.

V usage is TRBV27 and J usage is TRBJ2-7, with TRBD1 matching 10 bases. The length of the CDR3 is 15 residues. V was clipped by 5 bases and J by 6 bases; unmatched bases: 10. Germline V gene lookup returns CDR1 MNHEY and CDR2 SMNVEV (reference sequence). The CDR3 protein is CASSPIGTGVGEQYF. For the CDR3, the DNA is TGTGCCAGCAGTCCCATCGGGACAGGGGTAGGCGAGCAGTACTTC.

This chain joins TRBV20-1 and TRBJ2-3, with TRBD1 identical over 10 bases. The CDR3 has 13 residues. Trimming removed 3 bases from V and 9 bases from J; junction bases left unmatched: 6. The germline V gene has CDR1 DFQATT and CDR2 SNEGSKA (reference sequence). CDR3 region: CSASLTGGGTQYF. For the CDR3, the DNA is TGCAGTGCTAGTTTGACAGGGGGCGGCACGCAGTATTTT.

This clone was detected once. The chain has TRBV2 and TRBJ1-2, with a possible D match to TRBD1 (6 bases). The CDR3 covers 14 residues. The germline V gene has CDR1 SNHLY and CDR2 FYNNEI. Trimming stripped 8 bases from V and 2 bases from J, with 15 bases between. The CDR3 DNA reads TGTGCCAGCCACGGTCGGGGGGCAAACTATGGCTACACCTTC. Its translation: CASHGRGANYGYTF.

The chain uses TRBV5-8 and TRBJ1-2; D possibly corresponds to TRBD1 (6 bases). The CDR3 has 16 amino acids. CDR1 is SGHTS and CDR2 is YDEGEE in the germline V gene. The V end lost 4 bases, the J end lost 4 bases, and 20 bases lay between the germline ends. CDR3: CASSPLVDRAIYGYTF. Here the CDR3 DNA reads TGTGCCAGCAGCCCCTTAGTGGACAGAGCAATCTATGGCTACACCTTC.

The V and J genes are TRBV5-4 and TRBJ2-7; the match to TRBD2 covers 9 bases. With V trimmed by 3 bases and J by 5 bases, 6 bases remained unmatched. Per the germline V gene, CDR1 is SGHNT and CDR2 is YYREEE (reference sequence). This CDR3 has 14 amino acids. The CDR3 DNA is TGTGCCAGCAGCTCCCAGCGGGGGGACAACGAGCAGTACTTC. Translating it yields CASSSQRGDNEQYF.

This chain links TRBV19 with TRBJ1-6; D unclear. The CDR3 has 15 residues. V lost 8 bases, J lost 10 bases, and 21 bases lay in between. Germline-derived CDR1 and CDR2 are LNHDA and SQIVND (reference sequence). CDR3 in amino acids: CASSQERSGRSPLHF. The DNA of the CDR3 is TGTGCCAGTTCACAAGAGCGGTCGGGGAGATCACCCCTCCACTTT.

This chain uses TRBV21-1 with TRBJ2-5; the table calls TRBD1, which could not be checked here. TRBV21-1 is flagged as a pseudogene. The length of the CDR3 is 15 residues. Here the CDR3 reads CASSNPSVAGKTQYF. CDR3 DNA: TGTGCCAGCAGCAACCCGTCAGTGGCAGGAAAGACCCAGTACTTC.

In this sample, this clone turned up once. This chain joins TRBV6-5 and TRBJ1-1; D is unclear. With 2 bases removed from V and 0 bases from J, the gap between germline ends came to 10 bases. The germline V gene encodes CDR1 MNHEY and CDR2 SVGAGI. The CDR3 runs to 15 residues. The CDR3 reads CASSYDPTVNTEAFF. The CDR3 DNA reads as TGTGCCAGCAGTTACGACCCTACAGTGAACACTGAAGCTTTCTTT.

V usage is TRBV29-1 and J usage is TRBJ1-3, with a weak D call TRBD1 (5 bases). V lost 6 bases and J lost 2, with 11 bases in between. The length of the CDR3 is 13 residues. Looked up from germline, CDR1 is SQVTM and CDR2 is ANQGSEA. The CDR3 loop is CSVMTETGNTIYF. In DNA, the CDR3 is TGCAGCGTCATGACAGAAACTGGAAACACCATATATTTT. Full variable domain (missing parts from reference TRBV29-1 and TRBJ1-3): SAVISQKPSRDICQRGTSLTIQCQVDSQVTMMFWYRQQPGQSLTLIATANQGSEATYESGFVIDKFPISRPNLTFSTLTVSNMSPEDSSIYLCSVMTETGNTIYFGEGSWLTVV.

J is TRBJ1-6 and V is TRBV2; D gene ambiguous. The germline V gene has CDR1 SNHLY and CDR2 FYNNEI. Trimming pared 3 bases from V and 6 bases from J, leaving 12 bases between. This CDR3 has 15 amino acids. CDR3: CASSDTRGINSPLHF. For the CDR3, the DNA is TGTGCCAGCAGTGACACCCGAGGGATTAATTCACCCCTCCACTTT. The whole variable domain, remainder taken from reference TRBV2 and TRBJ1-6, is EPEVTQTPSHQVTQMGQEVILRCVPISNHLYFYWYRQILGQKVEFLVSFYNNEISEKSEIFDDQFSVERPDGSNFTLKIRSTKLEDSAMYFCASSDTRGINSPLHFGNGTRLTVT.

This chain uses TRBV7-8 with TRBJ2-5; no definite D call. This CDR3 has 13 amino acids. Trimming took off 3 bases at V and 5 bases at J, with 10 bases between the two ends. Germline CDR1 is SGHVS and CDR2 is FQNEAQ. The DNA of the CDR3 is TGTGCCAGCAGCTTTAAACGGGTGGAGACCCAGTACTTC. This codes for CASSFKRVETQYF.

The chain recombines TRBV5-1 with TRBJ2-5, with a weak D call TRBD2 (5 bases). Deletions cut 3 bases from V and 5 bases from J, with 17 bases between. This CDR3 is 15 amino acids long. Per the germline V gene, CDR1 is SGHRS and CDR2 is YFSETQ. CDR3 residues: CASSSWTPPGETQYF. DNA for the CDR3: TGCGCCAGCAGCTCGTGGACTCCCCCGGGGGAGACCCAGTACTTC.

This chain uses TRBV5-8 with TRBJ1-2, with D hard to call. Trimming removed 3 bases at V and 6 bases at J, with 9 bases between. Germline lookup yields CDR1 SGHTS and CDR2 YDEGEE. This CDR3 region has 12 residues. CDR3 in DNA: TGTGCCAGCAGCTGGCCCCCGAATGGCTACACCTTC. It encodes CASSWPPNGYTF.

This clone was seen a few times. The chain joins TRBV6-5 to TRBJ1-2; 7 positions agree with TRBD1. CDR3 length: 15 amino acids. The V segment lost 2 bases and the J segment 8 bases; nucleotides outside the gene matches: 11. Germline CDR1 MNHEY, CDR2 SVGAGI. The CDR3 nucleotides read TGTGCCAGCAGTTACGGGGCAGGGGGTCATAGAGGCTACACCTTC. Its translation is CASSYGAGGHRGYTF.

The chain links TRBV6-5 to TRBJ2-7; 10 bases align to TRBD1. Germline CDR1 reads MNHEY; CDR2 reads SVGAGI. This CDR3 has 14 amino acids. V shed 6 bases, J shed 3 bases, and the junction held 5 bases outside the gene matches. The CDR3 coding sequence is TGTGCCAGCAGATTCGGGACAGGGGTCTACGAGCAGTACTTC. Translation gives CASRFGTGVYEQYF.

The V gene is TRBV6-5, the J gene TRBJ1-5; a possible D gene is TRBD1 (6 bases). The V gene's germline CDR1 is MNHEY and CDR2 SVGAGI. The CDR3 runs to 13 residues. Trimming removed 4 bases from V and 6 bases from J, with 10 bases in between. The CDR3 DNA follows: TGTGCCAGCAGTTCCGGGGGGGCTCAGCCCCAGCATTTT. This translates into CASSSGGAQPQHF.

The rearrangement joins TRBV7-3 to TRBJ2-1, with TRBD2 matching over 10 bases. Germline V gene data show CDR1 as SGHTA and CDR2 as FQGTGA. The V segment lost 5 bases and the J segment 9 bases; nucleotides outside the gene matches: 22. The CDR3 has 19 residues. CDR3 sequence (DNA): TGTGCCAGCAGCCCCCTAGGGCTAGCGGGGGCCCCTCAGCTCCCTGAGCAGTTCTTC. As protein: CASSPLGLAGAPQLPEQFF.

The rearrangement links TRBV18 to TRBJ2-5; TRBD1 is a possible D gene (5 bases). The CDR3 contains 15 residues. V was clipped by 1 base and J by 7 bases, with 16 bases between them. Germline loops: CDR1 KGHSH, CDR2 LQKENI. CDR3 DNA sequence: TGTGCCAGCTCACCACGAAGTCAGGGAAAGTGGACCCAGTACTTC. Protein: CASSPRSQGKWTQYF.

This clone turned up a few times. This chain joins TRBV27 and TRBJ1-5; D is possibly TRBD1 (6 bases). Looked up from germline, CDR1 is MNHEY and CDR2 is SMNVEV (reference sequence). The V end lost 5 bases, the J end lost 0 bases, and 14 bases lay between the germline ends. The CDR3 sequence is 16 residues long. In DNA form, the CDR3 reads TGTGCCAGCAGTCGGAGGGGGGGATTTAGCAATCAGCCCCAGCATTTT. This translates into CASSRRGGFSNQPQHF.

V is TRBV12-3 or TRBV12-4 and J is TRBJ1-1; D ambiguous. V gave up 0 bases and J gave up 10 bases, with 12 bases separating them. The CDR3 consists of 13 residues. The CDR3 DNA reads TGTGCCAGCAGTTTAGCATCCCGGGTAGGAGCTTTCTTT. Protein sequence: CASSLASRVGAFF.

The chain joins TRBV5-1 to TRBJ2-3, with 10 bases lining up with TRBD1. Germline trimming cut 2 bases from V and 3 bases from J; bases unmatched to any gene: 3. This CDR3 contains 15 residues. Germline CDR1 and CDR2: SGHRS and YFSETQ. This CDR3 reads CASSFRQGATDTQYF. CDR3 bases: TGCGCCAGCAGCTTCCGACAGGGGGCGACAGATACGCAGTATTTT.

The chain recombines TRBV27 with TRBJ1-1; tentative D call: TRBD1 (5 bases). Germline CDR1 is MNHEY and CDR2 is SMNVEV (reference sequence). The CDR3 runs 12 residues. V was pared by 5 bases and J by 7 bases, with 11 bases between. The CDR3 sequence: CASSTRGGEAFF. CDR3 coding DNA: TGTGCCAGCAGTACTCGGGGGGGTGAAGCTTTCTTT.

Concerning this clone: The sample carries other DNA sequences with the same CDR3. The chain carries TRBV6-5 and TRBJ2-3; D is possibly TRBD1 (6 bases). Trimming removed 4 bases from V and 2 bases from J, with 13 bases in between. The CDR3 spans 15 residues. Germline V lookup: CDR1 MNHEY, CDR2 SVGAGI. CDR3 DNA: TGTGCCAGCAGTTCTCGGAACAGGGCCACAGATACGCAGTATTTT. Its translation: CASSSRNRATDTQYF.

This chain uses TRBV19 with TRBJ1-2; 8 bases are a match to TRBD1. Germline CDR1 and CDR2: LNHDA and SQIVND (reference sequence). The CDR3 is made up of 14 amino acids. V was clipped by 7 bases and J by 2 bases; unmatched bases: 6. The chain's CDR3 is CASTWTGTNYGYTF. The CDR3, as DNA: TGTGCCAGTACTTGGACAGGGACAAACTATGGCTACACCTTC.

The V gene is TRBV6-5, the J gene TRBJ2-5, with D possibly being TRBD1 (6 bases). CDR1 is MNHEY and CDR2 is SVGAGI in the germline V gene. This CDR3 comprises 13 residues. The V end was cut by 6 bases, the J end by 5 bases, with 13 bases between. The CDR3 DNA follows: TGTGCCAGCAGACCTCACAGGGATGAGACCCAGTACTTC. It translates to CASRPHRDETQYF.

Comment on this clone: Other DNA sequences of this sample code for an identical CDR3. The chain has TRBV15 and TRBJ2-7; 8 bases fit TRBD1. The CDR3 is 14 amino acids. Germline values: CDR1 LNHNV, CDR2 YYDKDF (reference sequence). V shed 0 bases, J shed 2 bases, and the junction held 0 bases outside the gene matches. CDR3 amino acids: CATSRDRGPYEQYF. The CDR3 region has the DNA TGTGCCACCAGCAGAGACAGGGGGCCCTACGAGCAGTACTTC.

This clone was seen only a few times. The DNA of the CDR3 is TGCGCCAGCAGAAAATCCGGGAGCAACACTGAAGCTTTCTTT. As protein: CASRKSGSNTEAFF. The V gene is TRBV5-1, the J gene TRBJ1-1; no clear D. The length of the CDR3 is 14 residues. V lost 5 bases to trimming and J lost 2 bases, with 13 bases between them. In germline, CDR1 is SGHRS, CDR2 YFSETQ.

This clone was recorded only once. This sequence joins TRBV5-1 and TRBJ1-2; no clear D gene. The germline gives CDR1 SGHRS, CDR2 YFSETQ. The CDR3 is 11 residues long. Trimming stripped 5 bases from V and 5 bases from J, with 7 bases between. The CDR3 spells CASRETYGYTF. The CDR3 DNA follows: TGCGCCAGCAGGGAGACTTATGGCTACACCTTC. The complete variable domain, with remaining parts taken from reference TRBV5-1 and TRBJ1-2, reads KAGVTQTPRYLIKTRGQQVTLSCSPISGHRSVSWYQQTPGQGLQFLFEYFSETQRNKGNFPGRFSGRQFSNSRSEMNVSTLELGDSALYLCASRETYGYTFGSGTRLTVV.

The rearrangement links TRBV7-9 to TRBJ1-2; D remains unclear. Germline CDR1 is SEHNR and CDR2 is FQNEAQ (reference sequence). The length of the CDR3 is 14 residues. Trimming left V 1 base short and J 4 bases short, with 10 bases between. The CDR3 DNA follows: TGTGCCAGCAGCTTAGAAGGGAGGTTCTATGGCTACACCTTC. Translated: CASSLEGRFYGYTF.